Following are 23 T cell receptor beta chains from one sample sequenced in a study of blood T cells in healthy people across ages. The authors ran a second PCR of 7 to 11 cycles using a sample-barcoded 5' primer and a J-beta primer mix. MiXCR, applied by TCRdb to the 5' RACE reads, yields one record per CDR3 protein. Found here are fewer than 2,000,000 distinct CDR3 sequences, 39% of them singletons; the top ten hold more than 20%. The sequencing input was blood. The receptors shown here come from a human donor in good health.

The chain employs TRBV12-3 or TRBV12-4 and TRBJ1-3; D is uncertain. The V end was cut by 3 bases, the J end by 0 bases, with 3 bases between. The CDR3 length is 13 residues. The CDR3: CASSFYSGNTIYF. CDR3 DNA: TGTGCCAGCAGTTTTTACTCTGGAAACACCATATATTTT.

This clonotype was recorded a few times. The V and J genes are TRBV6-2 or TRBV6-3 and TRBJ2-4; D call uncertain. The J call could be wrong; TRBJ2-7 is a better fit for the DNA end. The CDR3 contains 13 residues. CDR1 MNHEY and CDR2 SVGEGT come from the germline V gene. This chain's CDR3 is CASTIHGTYEQYF. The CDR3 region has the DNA TGTGCCAGCACCATCCATGGGACCTACGAGCAGTACTTC.

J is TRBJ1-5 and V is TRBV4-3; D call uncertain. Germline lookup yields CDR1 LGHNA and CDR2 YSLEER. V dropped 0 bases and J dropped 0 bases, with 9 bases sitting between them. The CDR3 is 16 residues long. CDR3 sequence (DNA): TGCGCCAGCAGCCAAGATCTAACGGCTAGCAATCAGCCCCAGCATTTT. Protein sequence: CASSQDLTASNQPQHF.

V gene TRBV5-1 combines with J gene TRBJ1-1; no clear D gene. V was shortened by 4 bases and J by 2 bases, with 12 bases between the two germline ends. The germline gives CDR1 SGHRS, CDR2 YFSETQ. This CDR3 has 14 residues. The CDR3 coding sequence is TGCGCCAGCAGCGCCCCCTCTGATAACACTGAAGCTTTCTTT. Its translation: CASSAPSDNTEAFF.

The CDR3 reads CASRGDYSNQPQHF. As DNA, the CDR3 is TGTGCCAGTAGGGGAGATTATAGCAATCAGCCCCAGCATTTT. The chain couples TRBV19 to TRBJ1-5, with no clear D. From germline, CDR1 is LNHDA and CDR2 SQIVND (reference sequence). The CDR3 length is 14 residues. Trimming left V 6 bases short and J 0 bases short, with 9 bases between.

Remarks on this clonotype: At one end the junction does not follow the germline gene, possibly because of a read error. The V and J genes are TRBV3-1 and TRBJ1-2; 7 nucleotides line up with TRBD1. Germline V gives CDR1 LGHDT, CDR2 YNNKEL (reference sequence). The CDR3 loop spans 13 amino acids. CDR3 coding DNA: TGTGCCAACAGCCAAGGAACAGGGGTCGGCTACACCTTC. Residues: CANSQGTGVGYTF.

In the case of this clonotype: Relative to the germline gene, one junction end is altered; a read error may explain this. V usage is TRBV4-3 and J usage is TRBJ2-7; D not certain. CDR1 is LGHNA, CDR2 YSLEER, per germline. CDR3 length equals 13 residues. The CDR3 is CACSQGLSDEQYF. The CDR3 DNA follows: TGCGCCTGCAGTCAAGGCTTAAGTGACGAGCAGTACTTC.

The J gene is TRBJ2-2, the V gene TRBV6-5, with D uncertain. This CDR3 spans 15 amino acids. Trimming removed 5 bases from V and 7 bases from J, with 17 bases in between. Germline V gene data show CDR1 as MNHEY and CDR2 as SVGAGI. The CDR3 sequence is CASSPQGWAGGELFF. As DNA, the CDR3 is TGTGCCAGCAGTCCCCAAGGGTGGGCTGGCGGGGAGCTGTTTTTT.

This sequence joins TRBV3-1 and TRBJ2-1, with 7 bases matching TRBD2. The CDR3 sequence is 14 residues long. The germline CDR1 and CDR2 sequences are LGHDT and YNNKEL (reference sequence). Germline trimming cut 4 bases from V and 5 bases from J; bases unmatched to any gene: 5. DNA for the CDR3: TGTGCCAGCAGCCGGCGGGGAGGGGACAATGAGCAGTTCTTC. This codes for CASSRRGGDNEQFF.

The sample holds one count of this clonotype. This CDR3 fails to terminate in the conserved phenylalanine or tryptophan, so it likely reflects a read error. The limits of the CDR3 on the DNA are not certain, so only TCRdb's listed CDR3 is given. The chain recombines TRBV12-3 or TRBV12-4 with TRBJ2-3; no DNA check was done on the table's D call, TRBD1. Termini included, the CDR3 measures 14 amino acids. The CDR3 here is CASSDTGSTDMQYS.

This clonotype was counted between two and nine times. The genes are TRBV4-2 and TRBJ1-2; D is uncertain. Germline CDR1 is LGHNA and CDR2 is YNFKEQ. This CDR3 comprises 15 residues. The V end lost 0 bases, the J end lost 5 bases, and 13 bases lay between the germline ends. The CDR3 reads CASSQDQLAAYGYTF. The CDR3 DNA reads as TGTGCCAGCAGCCAAGATCAGCTGGCAGCATATGGCTACACCTTC.

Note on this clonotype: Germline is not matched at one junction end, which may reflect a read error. For the CDR3, the DNA is TGTGCCAGCAGTCTAAACTGGAGCACTGATACGCAGTATTTT. Amino acids: CASSLNWSTDTQYF. The chain has TRBV2 and TRBJ2-3, with D unclear. Germline V CDR1 and CDR2: SNHLY, FYNNEI. The CDR3 sequence is 14 residues long.

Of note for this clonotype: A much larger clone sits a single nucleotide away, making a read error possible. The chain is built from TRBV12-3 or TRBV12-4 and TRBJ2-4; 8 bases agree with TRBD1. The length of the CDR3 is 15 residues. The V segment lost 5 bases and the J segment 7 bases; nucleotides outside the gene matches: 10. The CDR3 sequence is CASSPGQGLRNIQYF. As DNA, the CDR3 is TGTGCCAGCAGTCCCGGACAGGGCTTGAGGAACATTCAGTACTTC.

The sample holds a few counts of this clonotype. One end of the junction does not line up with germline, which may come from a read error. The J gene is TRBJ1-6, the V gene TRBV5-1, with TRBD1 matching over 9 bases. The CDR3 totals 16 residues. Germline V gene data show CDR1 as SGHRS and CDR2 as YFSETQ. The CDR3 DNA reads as TGCGCCAGCAGCTTGGAACAGGGGGCCTATTATTCACCCCTCCACTTT. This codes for CASSLEQGAYYSPLHF.

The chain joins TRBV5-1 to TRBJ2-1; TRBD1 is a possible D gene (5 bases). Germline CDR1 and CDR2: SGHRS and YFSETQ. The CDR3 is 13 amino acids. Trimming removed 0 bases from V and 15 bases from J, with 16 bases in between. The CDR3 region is CASSLGQGEQLFF. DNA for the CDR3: TGCGCCAGCAGCTTGGGGCAGGGTGAACAATTGTTCTTC.

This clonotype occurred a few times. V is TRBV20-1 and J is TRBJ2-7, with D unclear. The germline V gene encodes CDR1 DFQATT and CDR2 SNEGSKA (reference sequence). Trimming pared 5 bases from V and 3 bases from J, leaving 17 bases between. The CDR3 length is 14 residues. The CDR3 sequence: CSAARLGRHYEQYF. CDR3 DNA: TGCAGTGCTGCCCGTCTCGGACGCCACTACGAGCAGTACTTC.

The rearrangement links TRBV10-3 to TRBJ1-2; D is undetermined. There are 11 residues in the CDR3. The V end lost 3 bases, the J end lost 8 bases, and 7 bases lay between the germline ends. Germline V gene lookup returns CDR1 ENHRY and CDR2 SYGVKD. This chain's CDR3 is CAISDFWGYTF. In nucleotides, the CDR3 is TGTGCCATCAGTGATTTTTGGGGCTACACCTTC.

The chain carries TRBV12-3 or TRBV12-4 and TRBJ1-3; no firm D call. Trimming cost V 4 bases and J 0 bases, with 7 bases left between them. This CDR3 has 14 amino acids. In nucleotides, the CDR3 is TGTGCCAGCAGTTCTGCAATCTCTGGAAACACCATATATTTT. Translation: CASSSAISGNTIYF.

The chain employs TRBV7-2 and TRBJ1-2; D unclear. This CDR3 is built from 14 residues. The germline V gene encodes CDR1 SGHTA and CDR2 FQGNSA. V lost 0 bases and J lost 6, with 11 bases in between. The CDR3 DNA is TGTGCCAGCAGCTTAGCGCGGGATTGGGATGGCTACACCTTC. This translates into CASSLARDWDGYTF.

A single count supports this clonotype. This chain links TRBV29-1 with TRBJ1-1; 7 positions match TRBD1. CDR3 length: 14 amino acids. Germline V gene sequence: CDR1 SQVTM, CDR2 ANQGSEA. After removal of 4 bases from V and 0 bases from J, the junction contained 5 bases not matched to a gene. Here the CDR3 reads CSVVRTGMNTEAFF. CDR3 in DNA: TGCAGCGTTGTTAGGACAGGTATGAACACTGAAGCTTTCTTT.

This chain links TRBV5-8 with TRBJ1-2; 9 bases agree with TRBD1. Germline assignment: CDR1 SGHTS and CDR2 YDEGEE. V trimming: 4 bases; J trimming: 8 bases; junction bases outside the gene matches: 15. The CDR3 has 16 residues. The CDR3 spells CASSPSGTGRVMGYTF. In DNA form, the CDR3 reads TGTGCCAGCAGCCCCAGCGGGACAGGGAGGGTGATGGGCTACACCTTC. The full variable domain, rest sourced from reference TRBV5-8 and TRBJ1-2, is EAGVTQSPTHLIKTRGQQATLRCSPISGHTSVYWYQQALGLGLQFLLWYDEGEERNRGNFPPRFSGRQFPNYSSELNVNALELEDSALYLCASSPSGTGRVMGYTFGSGTRLTVV.

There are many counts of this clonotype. CDR3 sequence reads: CSARDLGLAHLDEQFF. CDR3 DNA sequence: TGCAGTGCTAGAGATCTTGGACTAGCCCACTTGGATGAGCAGTTCTTC. This sequence joins TRBV20-1 and TRBJ2-1; TRBD2 aligns across 8 bases. The CDR3 spans 16 residues. CDR1 DFQATT and CDR2 SNEGSKA come from the germline V gene (reference sequence). V trimming: 0 bases; J trimming: 8 bases; junction bases outside the gene matches: 12.

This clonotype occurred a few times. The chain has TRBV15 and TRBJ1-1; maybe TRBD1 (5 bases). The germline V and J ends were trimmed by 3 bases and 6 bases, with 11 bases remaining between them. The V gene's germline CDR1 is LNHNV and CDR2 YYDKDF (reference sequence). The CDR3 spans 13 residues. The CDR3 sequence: CATSRGGVSEAFF. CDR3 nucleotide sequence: TGTGCCACCAGCAGGGGAGGGGTATCTGAAGCTTTCTTT.